A selection of T cell receptor beta chains follows, all from one sample in a study of a mutant IDH1 vaccine in newly diagnosed glioma. TCRdb keeps only in-frame clones here, not all; method: immunoSEQ multiplex PCR. The sample holds over 55,000 clones; about three quarters are singletons and the top ten take roughly 8.4%. These TCRs' antigens remain unknown. Sequencing was performed on PBMCs, taken from a glioma patient whose treatment included an IDH1 peptide vaccine. The source is a woman aged 40 to 50 with glioma. Some clones in this sample may be carry-over from other donors' samples. CDR3s leave out the opening cysteine and the closing phenylalanine or tryptophan. Only some rows state a clone size, as once, few, many or a class for expanded clones.

clone size: NA; V gene: TRBV11-2; CDR3 protein: ASSLVLDRVDTEAF
clone size: NA; V gene: TRBV7-8; CDR3 protein: ASSFPPRDRVEKLF
clone size: once; V gene: TRBV29-1; CDR3 protein: SVEDRGTEAF
clone size: NA; V gene: TRBV29-1; CDR3 protein: SVGGSIADGTEAF
clone size: NA; V gene: TRBV7-2; CDR3 protein: ASSSLADTQY
clone size: NA; V gene: TRBV7-8; CDR3 protein: ASISDRGDYYEQY
clone size: NA; V gene: TRBV4-3; CDR3 protein: ASSQSWETEANYGYT
clone size: NA; V gene: TRBV27; CDR3 protein: ASSLRGAGTTYEQY
clone size: NA; V gene: TRBV19; CDR3 protein: ASTTGAGGTYEQY
clone size: NA; V gene: TRBV19; CDR3 protein: ASSIANTYNSPLH
clone size: NA; V gene: TRBV13; CDR3 protein: ASSHGEVTIAF
clone size: NA; V gene: TRBV7-9; CDR3 protein: ASSLDRYNEQF
clone size: NA; V gene: TRBV5-5; CDR3 protein: ASSSGGKTQY
clone size: once; V gene: TRBV5-1; CDR3 protein: ASSLETGGNYGYT
clone size: few; V gene: TRBV11-2; CDR3 protein: ASSLEGERDEQF
clone size: NA; V gene: TRBV7-2; CDR3 protein: ASSWGGQGAVEAF
clone size: NA; V gene: TRBV29-1; CDR3 protein: SVQHFPSGGAGTGELF
clone size: NA; V gene: TRBV6-5; CDR3 protein: ASSPKTSFSYEQY
clone size: few; V gene: TRBV29-1; CDR3 protein: SVAFGLNTEAF
clone size: NA; V gene: TRBV6-6; CDR3 protein: ASSQPTSTDTQY
clone size: NA; V gene: TRBV7-9; CDR3 protein: ASSLGSGTGWQTNEKLF
clone size: NA; V gene: TRBV5-4; CDR3 protein: ASSFTLSGGGSNTGELF
clone size: once; V gene: TRBV19; CDR3 protein: ASTTSLGRADTQY
clone size: NA; V gene: TRBV11-3; CDR3 protein: ASSLDLEDTQY
clone size: NA; V gene: TRBV4-1; CDR3 protein: ASSPSGTGYQETQY
clone size: NA; V gene: TRBV29-1; CDR3 protein: SVLGPGANTGELF
clone size: NA; V gene: TRBV12-5; CDR3 protein: ASGLAQGFRWDSPLH
clone size: NA; V gene: TRBV4-1; CDR3 protein: ASSQEGPGELF
clone size: NA; V gene: TRBV9; CDR3 protein: ASSAGTSGETQY
clone size: NA; V gene: TRBV30; CDR3 protein: AWREWQGAF
clone size: NA; V gene: TRBV6-1; CDR3 protein: ASSEAGRWNEQF
clone size: NA; V gene: TRBV9; CDR3 protein: ASSRGQLNSPLH
clone size: NA; V gene: TRBV5-1; CDR3 protein: ASTDRQGANYGYT
clone size: NA; V gene: TRBV10-3; CDR3 protein: AISEPPGTGVYEQY
clone size: NA; V gene: TRBV30; CDR3 protein: AWSSLYEQY
clone size: NA; V gene: TRBV5-6; CDR3 protein: ASSFEETQY
clone size: few; V gene: TRBV25-1; CDR3 protein: ASLAPWYGEAF